The entry below gives a single T cell receptor beta chain sequence along with its context. No antigen is known for it. Oncomine TCR Beta short-read sequencing was applied to DNA from cultured CD4+ T cells. TCRdb re-called the PCR reads through MiXCR, storing one row per CDR3 protein. The sample records 10,000 to 15,000 distinct CDR3 sequences, less than 75% being singletons. Germline V lookup: CDR1 DFQATT, CDR2 SNEGSKA (reference sequence). The germline V and J ends were trimmed by 3 bases and 5 bases, with 10 bases remaining between them. The CDR3 length is 12 residues. Treatment in this sample: roughly 10-day PBMC culture with coronavirus spike peptide pools or control peptides (ViraFEST assay). The sample originates from a study of vaccination and CD4 T cells after COVID-19.

The V and J genes are TRBV20-1 and TRBJ2-5; a weak D match, TRBD2 (5 bases). Sequencing input: CD4+ T cells from blood, cultured in vitro. The TCR comes from a human donor who had recovered from COVID-19. CDR3 DNA sequence: TGCAGTGCTAGGGATCGGAGGGAGACCCAGTACTTC. Amino acids: CSARDRRETQYF.